The next 12 T cell receptor beta chains were all read from a single sample in a study of T cell repertoires in aging, cancer and after chemotherapy. TRB rearrangements spanning V, D and J were amplified using mixed TRB-A/B primers. TCRdb reanalysed the multiplex PCR reads using MiXCR and keeps one entry per CDR3 protein. Among about 1,300 distinct CDR3 sequences, more than 20% were seen once, and the ten largest hold roughly 71%. The template was genomic DNA from peripheral blood, not RNA. The sample was blood. The source is a human donor with a solid tumor.

A word on this clonotype: A much larger clonotype is one base distant, so this may be a read error. This chain uses TRBV20-1 with TRBJ2-7; 9 nucleotides agree with TRBD2. This CDR3 region has 14 residues. Germline V CDR1 and CDR2: DFQATT, SNEGSKA (reference sequence). V was pared by 5 bases and J by 6 bases, with 11 bases of the junction left unmatched. CDR3 sequence: CSAGGTSQACEQYF. As DNA, the CDR3 is TGCAGTGCTGGGGGGACTAGCCAGGCCTGCGAGCAGTACTTC.

This clonotype occurred a few times. The chain carries TRBV12-3 or TRBV12-4 and TRBJ2-5; 9 nucleotides agree with TRBD1. There are 16 residues in the CDR3. Germline trimming cut 5 bases from V and 0 bases from J; bases unmatched to any gene: 7. DNA of the CDR3: TGTGCCAGCAGTCTACAGACAGGGGGGTACCAAGAGACCCAGTACTTC. Its protein product is CASSLQTGGYQETQYF.

This clonotype ranks as medium-sized. The chain employs TRBV18 and TRBJ2-7; TRBD1 matches 8 bases. Trimming at V came to 4 bases and at J to 2 bases, leaving 7 bases not matched to a gene. From germline, CDR1 is KGHSH and CDR2 LQKENI. CDR3 size: 15 residues. The CDR3 here is CASSLRDRYPYEQYF. CDR3 bases: TGTGCCAGCTCACTGAGGGACAGGTACCCCTACGAGCAGTACTTC.

This clonotype counts as medium-sized (0.01 to 0.1%). This chain joins TRBV27 and TRBJ1-2, with D perhaps matching TRBD1 (5 bases). The CDR3 is made up of 14 amino acids. Germline lookup yields CDR1 MNHEY and CDR2 SMNVEV (reference sequence). V lost 6 bases to trimming and J lost 2 bases, with 13 bases between them. CDR3 in DNA: TGTGCCAGCAGCCGCGACAGAAGAAACTATGGCTACACCTTC. Residues: CASSRDRRNYGYTF.

This clonotype has just a few counts. The genes are TRBV19 and TRBJ2-3, with D tentatively TRBD2 (6 bases). Germline lookup yields CDR1 LNHDA and CDR2 SQIVND (reference sequence). The CDR3 sequence is 16 residues long. The V and J ends lost 3 bases and 0 bases respectively, with 13 bases between them. The CDR3 bases are TGTGCCAGTAGTATGGAGGGGAGGCCGAGCACAGATACGCAGTATTTT. The encoded protein is CASSMEGRPSTDTQYF.

The genes are TRBV28 and TRBJ1-6; D not resolved. This CDR3 has 15 residues. Trimming stripped 6 bases from V and 7 bases from J, with 16 bases between. Germline CDR1 reads MDHEN; CDR2 reads SYDVKM. CDR3 loop: CASSPPEGLNSPLHF. The CDR3 DNA reads TGTGCCAGCAGCCCCCCCGAGGGATTAAATTCACCCCTCCACTTT.

This clonotype is classed as medium-sized. This chain uses TRBV4-3 with TRBJ1-1; no firm D call. Between the trimmed V and J ends, which lost 4 bases and 0 bases, there was a span of 12 bases. The CDR3 runs 15 residues. Germline V lookup: CDR1 LGHNA, CDR2 YSLEER. The CDR3 is CASSRLRQLNTEAFF. CDR3 in DNA: TGCGCCAGCAGCCGATTGCGGCAGCTGAACACTGAAGCTTTCTTT.

This clonotype is categorized as medium-sized. This chain joins TRBV5-1 and TRBJ2-6, with no clear D. The ends were cut back, 0 bases at V and 3 bases at J, with 7 bases in the middle. CDR1 and CDR2 (germline): SGHRS, YFSETQ. The CDR3 covers 15 residues. The DNA for the CDR3 is TGCGCCAGCAGCTTGGATGGGTATGGGGCCAACGTCCTGACTTTC. Residues: CASSLDGYGANVLTF.

This clonotype was picked up a small number of times. V gene TRBV7-9 combines with J gene TRBJ1-1, with D unclear. The V end lost 8 bases, the J end lost 8 bases, and 6 bases lay between the germline ends. The CDR3 is 9 amino acids. Germline CDR1 reads SEHNR; CDR2 reads FQNEAQ (reference sequence). CDR3 amino acids: CASPSEAFF. The CDR3 DNA is TGTGCCAGCCCATCCGAAGCTTTCTTT.

This clonotype has more than one count but fewer than ten. This chain joins TRBV20-1 and TRBJ2-3, with a tentative D call TRBD2 (6 bases). Germline-derived CDR1 and CDR2 are DFQATT and SNEGSKA (reference sequence). CDR3 length: 14 amino acids. The V gene lost 6 bases and the J gene lost 1 base, with 14 bases spanning the gap. CDR3 nucleotide sequence: TGCAGTGCGGTGGGGGGAAGGGGCACAGATACGCAGTATTTT. It yields the protein CSAVGGRGTDTQYF.

This clonotype is medium-sized (0.01 to 0.1%) within its sample. In DNA form, the CDR3 reads TGTGCCAGCAGCGCACCGGGGACTAGCGGGGGCCCCGTGGGGTACAATGAGCAGTTCTTC. It specifies CASSAPGTSGGPVGYNEQFF. The genes are TRBV6-2 or TRBV6-3 and TRBJ2-1; TRBD2 agrees at 14 bases. V was clipped by 6 bases and J by 4 bases; unmatched bases: 17. The germline CDR1 and CDR2 sequences are MNHEY and SVGEGT. The CDR3 has 20 amino acids.

This clonotype ranks as medium-sized (0.01 to 0.1%). This CDR3 reads CSAPSPDSIYGYTF. CDR3 sequence (DNA): TGCAGTGCTCCCTCTCCGGACAGTATCTATGGCTACACCTTC. The V gene is TRBV20-1, the J gene TRBJ1-2; TRBD1 might be the D (6 bases). This CDR3 has 14 residues. The germline V gene encodes CDR1 DFQATT and CDR2 SNEGSKA (reference sequence). V was trimmed by 5 bases and J by 4 bases, leaving 17 bases between them.